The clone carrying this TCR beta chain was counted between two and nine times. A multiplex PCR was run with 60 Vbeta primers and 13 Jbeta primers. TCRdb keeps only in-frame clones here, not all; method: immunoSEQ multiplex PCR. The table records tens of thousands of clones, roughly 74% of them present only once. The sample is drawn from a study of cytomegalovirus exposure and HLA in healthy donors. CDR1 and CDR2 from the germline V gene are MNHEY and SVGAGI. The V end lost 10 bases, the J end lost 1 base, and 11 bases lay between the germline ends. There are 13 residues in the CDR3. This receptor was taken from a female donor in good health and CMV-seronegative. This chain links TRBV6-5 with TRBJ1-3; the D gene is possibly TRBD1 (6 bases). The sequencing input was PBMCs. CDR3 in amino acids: CATRGASGNTIYF. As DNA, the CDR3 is TGTGCCACCCGGGGGGCGTCTGGAAACACCATATATTTT.